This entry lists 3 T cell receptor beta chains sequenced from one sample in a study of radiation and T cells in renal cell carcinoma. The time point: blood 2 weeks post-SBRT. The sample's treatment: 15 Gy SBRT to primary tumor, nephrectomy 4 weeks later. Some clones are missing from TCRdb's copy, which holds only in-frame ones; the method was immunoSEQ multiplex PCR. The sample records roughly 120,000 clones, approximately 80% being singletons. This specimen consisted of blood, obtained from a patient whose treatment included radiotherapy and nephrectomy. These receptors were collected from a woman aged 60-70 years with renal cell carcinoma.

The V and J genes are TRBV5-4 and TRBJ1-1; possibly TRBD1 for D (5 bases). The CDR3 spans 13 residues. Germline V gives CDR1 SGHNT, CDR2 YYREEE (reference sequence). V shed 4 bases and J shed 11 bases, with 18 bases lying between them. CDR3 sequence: CASSPMGGEGAFF. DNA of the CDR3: TGTGCCAGCAGCCCTATGGGGGGGGAAGGGGCTTTCTTT.

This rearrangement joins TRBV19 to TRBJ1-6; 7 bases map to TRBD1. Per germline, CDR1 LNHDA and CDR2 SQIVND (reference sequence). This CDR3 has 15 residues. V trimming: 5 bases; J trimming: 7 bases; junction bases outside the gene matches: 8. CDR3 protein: CASSQDRAGNSPLHF. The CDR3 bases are TGTGCCAGTAGTCAAGACAGGGCGGGGAATTCACCCCTCCACTTT.

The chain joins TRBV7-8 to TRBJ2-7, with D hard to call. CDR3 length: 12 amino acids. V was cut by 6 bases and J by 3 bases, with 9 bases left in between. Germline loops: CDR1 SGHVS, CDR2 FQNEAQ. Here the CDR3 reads CASSVDRYEQYF. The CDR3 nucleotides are TGTGCCAGCAGTGTGGACCGCTACGAGCAGTACTTC.